A single sample is the source of the 27 T cell receptor beta chains below, sequenced in a study of blood T cell repertoires in COVID-19. Assay used: immunoSEQ multiplex PCR; TCRdb lists only in-frame clones, some missing. Of 100,000 to 150,000 clones in the sample, approximately 74% were seen once. Material for sequencing was peripheral blood. The receptors were sampled from a woman in her 70s with acute or convalescent COVID-19.

The sample holds one count of this clone. CDR3 DNA: TGTGCCAGCAGTTACGGGCAGGGGGCCTATGGCTACACCTTC. It is translated as CASSYGQGAYGYTF. The J gene is TRBJ1-2, the V gene TRBV6-6; TRBD1 matches at 8 bases. The CDR3 is 14 amino acids. V shed 2 bases and J 4 bases; nucleotides not matched to a gene: 3. The germline V gene has CDR1 MNHNY and CDR2 SVGAGI (reference sequence).

This chain connects TRBV7-8 to TRBJ1-5; a possible D gene is TRBD1 (5 bases). CDR1 SGHVS and CDR2 FQNEAQ come from the germline V gene. The V gene lost 5 bases and the J gene lost 0 bases, with 17 bases spanning the gap. The CDR3 sequence is 17 residues long. CDR3 amino acids: CASSKGADRNSNQPQHF. The CDR3 region has the DNA TGTGCCAGCAGCAAAGGGGCCGACAGAAATAGCAATCAGCCCCAGCATTTT.

This clone was observed a single time. The chain joins TRBV28 to TRBJ2-1; D might be TRBD1 (6 bases). CDR3 size: 14 residues. Trimming shortened V by 7 bases and J by 7 bases, and 17 bases separated the two germline ends. Germline V CDR1 and CDR2: MDHEN, SYDVKM. In DNA form, the CDR3 reads TGTGCCAGCACAGGATGGGGGCTGAGGAATGAGCAGTTCTTC. It translates to CASTGWGLRNEQFF.

The V and J genes are TRBV6-5 and TRBJ2-2; the match to TRBD1 covers 7 bases. Germline V gives CDR1 MNHEY, CDR2 SVGAGI. The ends lost 8 bases at V and 1 base at J; junction bases unmatched: 4. This CDR3 spans 14 amino acids. The CDR3: CASYYRGNTGELFF. The DNA of the CDR3 is TGTGCCAGCTACTACAGGGGGAACACCGGGGAGCTGTTTTTT.

The V call is TRBV2, the J call TRBJ1-1; the D gene is possibly TRBD1 (5 bases). Germline lookup yields CDR1 SNHLY and CDR2 FYNNEI. This CDR3 is built from 12 residues. V gave up 3 bases and J gave up 5 bases, with 7 bases separating them. CDR3 coding DNA: TGTGCCAGCAGTGAGGCAGGGACTGAAGCTTTCTTT. The encoded protein is CASSEAGTEAFF.

The chain has TRBV4-2 and TRBJ2-7; D remains ambiguous. The length of the CDR3 is 18 residues. Per the germline V gene, CDR1 is LGHNA and CDR2 is YNFKEQ. Trimming took 0 bases from V and 3 from J, leaving 21 bases between them. Written as DNA, the CDR3 is TGTGCCAGCAGCCAAGATGCCCCAACCTATTTTCAAAACTACGAGCAGTACTTC. This codes for CASSQDAPTYFQNYEQYF.

The V and J genes are TRBV5-5 and TRBJ2-2; a possible D gene is TRBD1 (5 bases). The V end lost 3 bases, the J end lost 1 base, and 10 bases lay between the germline ends. The CDR3 covers 15 residues. In germline, CDR1 is SGHKS, CDR2 YYEKEE (reference sequence). CDR3: CASSSTQGNTGELFF. The CDR3 nucleotides are TGTGCCAGCAGCTCCACGCAGGGGAACACCGGGGAGCTGTTTTTT.

This clone has only one observation. The genes are TRBV6-4 and TRBJ2-2, with 7 bases lining up with TRBD1. The CDR3 sequence is 14 residues long. Germline CDR1 MRHNA, CDR2 SNTAGT. The J segment lost 7 bases and the V segment lost 5 bases, leaving 7 bases of the junction unmatched. The CDR3: CASSSTGDGGELFF. The CDR3 DNA sequence: TGTGCCAGCAGTTCCACAGGGGATGGCGGGGAGCTGTTTTTT.

There are a few counts of this clone. V and J are TRBV6-6 and TRBJ1-6; 9 nucleotides agree with TRBD1. Per germline, CDR1 MNHNY and CDR2 SVGAGI (reference sequence). CDR3 length: 16 residues. V dropped 5 bases and J dropped 5; count of bases not matched to a gene: 7. CDR3 protein: CASSGGQGTNNSPLHF. CDR3 sequence (DNA): TGTGCCAGCAGTGGCGGACAGGGGACGAATAATTCACCCCTCCACTTT.

This chain links TRBV6-6 with TRBJ2-7; D is possibly TRBD1 (7 bases). Germline lookup yields CDR1 MNHNY and CDR2 SVGAGI (reference sequence). The V end was cut by 5 bases, the J end by 3 bases, with 17 bases between. The CDR3 is made up of 15 amino acids. CDR3 DNA: TGTGCCAGCAGTCTTCCAGGGGGGCCCAACTACGAGCAGTACTTC. It translates to CASSLPGGPNYEQYF.

The gene calls are TRBV11-3 and TRBJ1-5, with TRBD1 identical over 10 bases. V shed 0 bases and J 1 base; nucleotides not matched to a gene: 9. Germline V gene sequence: CDR1 SGHNT, CDR2 YENEEA. The CDR3 covers 19 residues. The CDR3 DNA is TGTGCCAGCAGCTTAGAATCTTGGGACAGGGGATACAGCAATCAGCCCCAGCATTTT. It encodes CASSLESWDRGYSNQPQHF.

This chain links TRBV5-5 with TRBJ1-5; 7 bases line up with TRBD1. With V trimmed by 4 bases and J by 5 bases, 3 bases remained unmatched. This CDR3 has 13 residues. The germline V gene encodes CDR1 SGHKS and CDR2 YYEKEE (reference sequence). The CDR3 sequence is CASSLQGDQPQHF. CDR3 nucleotide sequence: TGTGCCAGCAGCCTTCAGGGGGATCAGCCCCAGCATTTT.

The rearrangement uses TRBV18 and TRBJ2-7; 8 bases are shared with TRBD1. The junction had 12 bases not matched to a gene; V was cut back by 2 bases and J by 6 bases. CDR1 and CDR2 (germline): KGHSH, LQKENI. This CDR3 contains 16 residues. The CDR3 region is CASSPGFFRGPAEQYF. The CDR3 nucleotides are TGTGCCAGCTCACCAGGATTTTTCAGGGGGCCCGCCGAGCAGTACTTC.

This chain links TRBV5-4 with TRBJ2-7, with no clear D. The germline gives CDR1 SGHNT, CDR2 YYREEE (reference sequence). The ends were cut back, 3 bases at V and 7 bases at J, with 14 bases in the middle. The CDR3 spans 13 residues. The CDR3 spells CASSSPRGLEQYF. CDR3 nucleotides: TGTGCCAGCAGCTCACCCAGAGGTCTGGAGCAGTACTTC. Based on the CDR3 plus reference TRBV5-4 and TRBJ2-7, the full variable domain is ETGVTQSPTHLIKTRGQQVTLRCSSQSGHNTVSWYQQALGQGPQFIFQYYREEENGRGNFPPRFSGLQFPNYSSELNVNALELDDSALYLCASSSPRGLEQYFGPGTRLTVT.

The J gene is TRBJ2-3, the V gene TRBV12-3 or TRBV12-4; 11 bases fit TRBD2. The CDR3 length is 13 residues. Losses at the gene ends were 6 bases for V and 4 bases for J; bases not matched to a gene: 0. The CDR3 DNA reads as TGTGCCAGCAGACTAGCGGGAGCAGATACGCAGTATTTT. It specifies CASRLAGADTQYF.

J is TRBJ1-2 and V is TRBV6-6; the D gene is possibly TRBD1 (6 bases). Germline values: CDR1 MNHNY, CDR2 SVGAGI (reference sequence). The CDR3 has 14 residues. Trimming took off 2 bases at V and 8 bases at J, with 15 bases between the two ends. The DNA for the CDR3 is TGTGCCAGCAGTTACGAATCAGGGGTTAGCGGCTACACCTTC. Its translation is CASSYESGVSGYTF.

This clone was found a few times. The chain combines TRBV3-1 (or the pseudogene TRBV3-2) with TRBJ2-1; the match to TRBD2 covers 8 bases. CDR3 length equals 15 residues. The V gene's germline CDR1 is LGHDT and CDR2 YNNKEL (reference sequence). Losses at the gene ends were 5 bases for V and 6 bases for J; bases not matched to a gene: 9. CDR3 nucleotide sequence: TGTGCCAGCAGCGGCGGTGCGGGAGGAGGCAATGAGCAGTTCTTC. Amino acids: CASSGGAGGGNEQFF.

The chain is built from TRBV27 and TRBJ2-2; weak D call: TRBD2 (5 bases). Looked up from germline, CDR1 is MNHEY and CDR2 is SMNVEV (reference sequence). This CDR3 contains 15 residues. The V gene lost 2 bases and the J gene lost 5 bases, with 12 bases spanning the gap. The CDR3 sequence is CASSLVSGWTGELFF. The CDR3 DNA is TGTGCCAGCAGTTTAGTGTCGGGGTGGACCGGGGAGCTGTTTTTT.

J is TRBJ2-3 and V is TRBV5-1; the D is unclear. The CDR3 spans 15 residues. The germline V gene has CDR1 SGHRS and CDR2 YFSETQ. Trimming removed 0 bases from V and 0 bases from J, with 8 bases in between. The CDR3 sequence: CASSLAIQSTDTQYF. The CDR3 nucleotides read TGCGCCAGCAGCTTGGCAATACAGAGCACAGATACGCAGTATTTT.

This clone showed up many times. V and J are TRBV19 and TRBJ2-7, with D hard to call. Trimming removed 2 bases from V and 0 bases from J, with 8 bases in between. CDR1 is LNHDA and CDR2 is SQIVND in the germline V gene (reference sequence). The CDR3 spans 14 residues. CDR3 amino acids: CASSILGSSYEQYF. DNA of the CDR3: TGTGCCAGTAGTATATTGGGCAGCTCCTACGAGCAGTACTTC.

V gene TRBV12-3 or TRBV12-4 combines with J gene TRBJ2-7; D unresolved. Trimming shortened V by 2 bases and J by 6 bases, and 8 bases separated the two germline ends. The CDR3 totals 12 residues. CDR3 sequence reads: CASSLRGVEQYF. The CDR3 DNA is TGTGCCAGCAGTTTAAGAGGAGTCGAGCAGTACTTC.

This clone has just one count. A junction end diverges from the germline sequence, so it may reflect a read error. Distinct nucleotide sequences in the sample also encode this CDR3. V is TRBV18 and J is TRBJ2-7; 13 bases line up with TRBD2. CDR3 length: 15 residues. Germline assignment: CDR1 KGHSH and CDR2 LQKENI. CDR3 protein: CASSEGLAGIGEQYF. For the CDR3, the DNA is TGTGCTAGCTCAGAGGGACTAGCGGGAATAGGGGAGCAGTACTTC.

The count of this clone is one. The chain links TRBV2 to TRBJ2-5; the match to TRBD2 covers 7 bases. The J segment lost 1 base and the V segment lost 4 bases, leaving 3 bases of the junction unmatched. Germline V gives CDR1 SNHLY, CDR2 FYNNEI. The CDR3 extends over 14 amino acids. CDR3 residues: CASSGGGAQETQYF. The CDR3, as DNA: TGTGCCAGCAGTGGGGGAGGGGCCCAAGAGACCCAGTACTTC.

This clone was detected ten times or more. The gene calls are TRBV18 and TRBJ2-3; no clear D. V lost 6 bases and J 4 bases, leaving 8 bases between the germline ends. The germline CDR1 and CDR2 sequences are KGHSH and LQKENI. There are 12 residues in the CDR3. CDR3 nucleotides: TGTGCCAGCTCCTTCCTATCAGATACGCAGTATTTT. Translated: CASSFLSDTQYF.

This clone appeared a single time. The chain uses TRBV6-6 and TRBJ1-2; 7 positions agree with TRBD1. Germline V gene sequence: CDR1 MNHNY, CDR2 SVGAGI (reference sequence). The CDR3 is 13 residues long. J lost 6 bases, V lost 6 bases, and 7 bases had no gene match. CDR3 sequence: CASSNRGEDGYTF. The CDR3 nucleotides read TGTGCCAGCAGCAACAGGGGAGAGGATGGCTACACCTTC.

The chain is built from TRBV7-2 and TRBJ1-2, with D maybe TRBD1 (6 bases). The CDR3 runs 15 residues. Per germline, CDR1 SGHTA and CDR2 FQGNSA. The V end lost 5 bases, the J end lost 8 bases, and 21 bases lay between the germline ends. CDR3 nucleotide sequence: TGTGCCAGCAGCCTCCGGTCATCCAGGGGCGACGGCTACACCTTC. Translating it yields CASSLRSSRGDGYTF.

This clone has more than one count but fewer than ten. V and J are TRBV3-1 (or the pseudogene TRBV3-2) and TRBJ2-2; TRBD1 matches at 7 bases. Germline CDR1 reads LGHDT; CDR2 reads YNNKEL (reference sequence). This CDR3 has 15 amino acids. V lost 5 bases to trimming and J lost 1 base; unmatched junction nucleotides: 4. CDR3 nucleotides: TGTGCCAGCAGCTTCGGGACAGTGAACACCGGGGAGCTGTTTTTT. This codes for CASSFGTVNTGELFF.